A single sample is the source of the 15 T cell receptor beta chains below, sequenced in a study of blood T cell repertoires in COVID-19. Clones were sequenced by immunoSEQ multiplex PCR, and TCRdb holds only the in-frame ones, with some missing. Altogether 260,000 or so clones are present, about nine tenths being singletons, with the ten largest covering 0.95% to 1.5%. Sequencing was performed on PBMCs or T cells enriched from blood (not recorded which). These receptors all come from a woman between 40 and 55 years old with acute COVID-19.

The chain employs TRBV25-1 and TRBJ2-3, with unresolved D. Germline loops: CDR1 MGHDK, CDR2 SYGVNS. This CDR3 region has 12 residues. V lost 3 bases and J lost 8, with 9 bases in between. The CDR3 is CASSDHRVTQYF. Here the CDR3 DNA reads TGTGCCAGCAGTGATCATCGGGTTACGCAGTATTTT. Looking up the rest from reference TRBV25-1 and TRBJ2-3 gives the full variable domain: EADIYQTPRYLVIGTGKKITLECSQTMGHDKMYWYQQDPGMELHLIHYSYGVNSTEKGDLSSESTVSRIRTEHFPLTLESARPSHTSQYLCASSDHRVTQYFGPGTRLTVL.

CDR3 amino acids: CATRSRSNQPQHF. In nucleotides, the CDR3 is TGTGCCACCAGATCCAGGAGCAATCAGCCCCAGCATTTT. This chain joins TRBV15 and TRBJ1-5; D uncertain. Germline CDR1 reads LNHNV; CDR2 reads YYDKDF (reference sequence). CDR3 length: 13 residues. Between the trimmed V and J ends, which lost 6 bases and 1 base, there was a span of 7 bases.

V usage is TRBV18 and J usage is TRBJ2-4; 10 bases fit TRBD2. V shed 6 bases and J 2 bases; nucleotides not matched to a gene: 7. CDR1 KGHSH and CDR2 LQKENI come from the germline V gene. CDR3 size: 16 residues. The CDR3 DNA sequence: TGTGCCAGCTCCTACCCGGGACTAGCGTCCAAAAACATTCAGTACTTC. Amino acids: CASSYPGLASKNIQYF.

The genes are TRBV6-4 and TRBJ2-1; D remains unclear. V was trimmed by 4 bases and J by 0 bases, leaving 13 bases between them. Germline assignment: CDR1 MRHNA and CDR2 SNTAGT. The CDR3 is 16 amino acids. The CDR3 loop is CASSVSLGVSYNEQFF. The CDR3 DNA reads TGTGCCAGCAGTGTTTCTCTAGGAGTCTCCTACAATGAGCAGTTCTTC.

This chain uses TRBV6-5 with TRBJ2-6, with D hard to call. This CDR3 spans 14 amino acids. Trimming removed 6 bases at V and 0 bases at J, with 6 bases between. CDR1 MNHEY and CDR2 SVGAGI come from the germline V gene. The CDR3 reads CASRPGSGANVLTF. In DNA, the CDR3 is TGTGCCAGCAGGCCAGGCTCTGGGGCCAACGTCCTGACTTTC.

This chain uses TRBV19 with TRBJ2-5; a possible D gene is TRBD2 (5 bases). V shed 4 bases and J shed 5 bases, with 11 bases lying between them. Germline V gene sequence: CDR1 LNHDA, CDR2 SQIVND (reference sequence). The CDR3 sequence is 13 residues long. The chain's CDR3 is CASSTPGGETQYF. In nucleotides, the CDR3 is TGTGCCAGTAGTACCCCCGGCGGGGAGACCCAGTACTTC.

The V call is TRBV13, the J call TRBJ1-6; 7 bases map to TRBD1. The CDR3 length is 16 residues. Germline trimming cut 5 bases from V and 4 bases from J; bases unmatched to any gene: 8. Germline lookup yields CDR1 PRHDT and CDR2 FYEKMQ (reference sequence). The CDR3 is CASSTGTARYNSPLHF. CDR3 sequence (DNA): TGTGCCAGCAGCACCGGGACAGCTAGATATAATTCACCCCTCCACTTT.

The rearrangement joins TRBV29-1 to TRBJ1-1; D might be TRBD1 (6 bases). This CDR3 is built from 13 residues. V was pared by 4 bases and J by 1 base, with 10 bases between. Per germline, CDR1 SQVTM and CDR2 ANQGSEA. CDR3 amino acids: CSVVDRRNTEAFF. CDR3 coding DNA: TGCAGCGTTGTTGACAGGAGGAACACTGAAGCTTTCTTT.

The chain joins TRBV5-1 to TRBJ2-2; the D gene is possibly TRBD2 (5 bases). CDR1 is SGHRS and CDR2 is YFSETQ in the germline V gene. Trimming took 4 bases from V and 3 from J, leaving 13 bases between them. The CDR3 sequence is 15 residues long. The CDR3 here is CASSRGFPDTGELFF. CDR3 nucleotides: TGCGCCAGCAGCCGGGGATTCCCGGACACCGGGGAGCTGTTTTTT.

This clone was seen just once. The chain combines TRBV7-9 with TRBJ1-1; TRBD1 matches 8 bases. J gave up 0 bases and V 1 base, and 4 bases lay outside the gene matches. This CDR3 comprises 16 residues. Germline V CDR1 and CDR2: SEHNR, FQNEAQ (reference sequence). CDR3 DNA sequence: TGTGCCAGCAGCTTAGGGACAGGGACTTTGAACACTGAAGCTTTCTTT. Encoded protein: CASSLGTGTLNTEAFF.

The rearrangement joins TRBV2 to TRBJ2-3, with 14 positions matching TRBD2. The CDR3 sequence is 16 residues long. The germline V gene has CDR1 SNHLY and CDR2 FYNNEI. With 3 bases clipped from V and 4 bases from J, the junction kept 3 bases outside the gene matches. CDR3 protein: CASSEGLAGEADTQYF. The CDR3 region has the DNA TGTGCCAGCAGTGAGGGACTAGCGGGAGAGGCAGATACGCAGTATTTT.

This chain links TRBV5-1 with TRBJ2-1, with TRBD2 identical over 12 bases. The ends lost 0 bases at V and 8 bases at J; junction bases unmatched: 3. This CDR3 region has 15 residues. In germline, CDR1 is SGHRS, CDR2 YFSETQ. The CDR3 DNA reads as TGCGCCAGCAGCTTGGGACTAGCGGGGGTGTATGAGCAGTTCTTC. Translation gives CASSLGLAGVYEQFF.

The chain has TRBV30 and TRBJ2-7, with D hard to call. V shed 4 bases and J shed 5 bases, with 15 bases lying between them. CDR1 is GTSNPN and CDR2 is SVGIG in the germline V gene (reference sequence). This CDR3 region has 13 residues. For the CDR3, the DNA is TGTGCCTGGACCCTAAGCCCCCTCCACGAGCAGTACTTC. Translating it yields CAWTLSPLHEQYF.

CDR3 residues: CASSRLRDTQYF. CDR3 DNA sequence: TGCGCCAGCAGCAGGCTCAGGGATACGCAGTATTTT. V is TRBV5-1 and J is TRBJ2-3; D remains unclear. Trimming shortened V by 4 bases and J by 6 bases, and 9 bases separated the two germline ends. CDR3 length: 12 amino acids. Germline CDR1 SGHRS, CDR2 YFSETQ.

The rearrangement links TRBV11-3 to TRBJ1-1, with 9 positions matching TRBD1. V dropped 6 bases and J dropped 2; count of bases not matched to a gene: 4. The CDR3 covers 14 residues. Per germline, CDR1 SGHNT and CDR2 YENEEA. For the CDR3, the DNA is TGTGCCAGCAGAAGACAGGGGGAAAACACTGAAGCTTTCTTT. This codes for CASRRQGENTEAFF.